This TCR beta chain was recovered during a study of cytomegalovirus exposure and HLA in healthy donors. Broader study findings: By HLA locus, TCR association rates varied in a later analysis, with DRB1 showing the most and HLA-C the fewest. According to an earlier analysis, most TCR beta V segments yielded productive rearrangements about 87% or about 30% of the time.

V shed 4 bases and J 5 bases; nucleotides not matched to a gene: 4. The CDR3 is made up of 14 amino acids. Germline V gene lookup returns CDR1 SGHRS and CDR2 YFSETQ. A note on this clone: Its target is not known.

With 60 Vbeta and 13 Jbeta primers, the PCR was carried out. This table comes from immunoSEQ multiplex PCR, and its TCRdb copy is limited to in-frame clones, with some not included. The data hold over 30,000 clones, with 86% observed a single time. The sequencing input was PBMCs. The chain links TRBV5-1 to TRBJ1-4; 8 bases are a match to TRBD1. The source of this sequence is a middle-aged woman in good health and CMV-seropositive. CDR3 nucleotide sequence: TGCGCCAGCAGCCCTGGGACAGGCAATGAAAAACTGTTTTTT. It codes for CASSPGTGNEKLFF.